This TCR beta chain was captured by sequencing in a study of T cell responses to AZD1222 COVID-19 vaccine. Turning to the study itself: Pooling covered second doses at about 4 or about 12 weeks.

Study-wide results and limits: The study sampled repertoires only after the peak T cell response. Only a handful of AZD1222 recipients, more than 5 in all, had baseline seropositivity. Clonal diversity was possibly underestimated, and white British individuals and females predominated among donors.

Measured with immunoSEQ multiplex PCR; TCRdb has only the in-frame clones, and not every one. The repertoire holds 150,000 to 200,000 clones, 80% to 95% seen once, with 2.3% in the top ten. Concerning this clone itself: Its antigen is not identified. Other DNA sequences within the sample encode an identical CDR3.

The ends were cut back, 2 bases at V and 1 base at J, with 5 bases in the middle. This CDR3 region has 14 residues. CDR1 is MDHEN and CDR2 is SYDVKM in the germline V gene. V is TRBV28 and J is TRBJ1-4; a possible D gene is TRBD1 (5 bases). This sequence was found in an adult in good health. Sample: peripheral blood, taken on day 0 of AZD1222 vaccination. The CDR3 DNA reads as TGTGCCAGCAGTTTAGGGGGAACTAATGAAAAACTGTTTTTT. Translated: CASSLGGTNEKLFF.